These 13 T cell receptor beta chains came from one sample sequenced in a study of vaccination effects on CD4 cells after COVID-19. Their antigens are not known. Before any sequencing was done, the ViraFEST assay used viral peptide pools to expand antigen-specific CD4+ T cells. When roughly eleven days of culture had elapsed, CD4+ T cells were isolated. Vaccinated participants had no history of SARS-CoV-2 infection and tested negative for nucleocapsid antibodies. This table comes from immunoSEQ multiplex PCR, and its TCRdb copy is limited to in-frame clones, with some not included. This sample has roughly 50,000 clones, with approximately 79% found just once. The specimen was CD4+ T cells from PBMCs cultured with HCoV-OC43 spike peptides, collected before COVID-19 vaccination. The subset denotes: HCoV-OC43 spike overlapping peptide pool stimulation. These receptors all come from a human donor who received a COVID-19 vaccine.

This clone turned up a few times. J is TRBJ2-6 and V is TRBV7-3; the D is unclear. The germline gives CDR1 SGHTA, CDR2 FQGTGA. This CDR3 is 14 amino acids long. Trimming took 5 bases from V and 0 from J, leaving 5 bases between them. The CDR3 is CASSLNSGANVLTF. The CDR3 region has the DNA TGTGCCAGCAGCCTAAACTCTGGGGCCAACGTCCTGACTTTC.

V usage is TRBV4-1 and J usage is TRBJ1-5, with D perhaps matching TRBD1 (5 bases). This CDR3 is 15 amino acids long. V lost 4 bases and J 4 bases, leaving 14 bases between the germline ends. Germline values: CDR1 MGHRA, CDR2 YSYEKL. The CDR3 nucleotides read TGCGCCAGCAGCCTCTCGGGGCTTGGGAATCAGCCCCAGCATTTT. Translating gives CASSLSGLGNQPQHF.

The V and J genes are TRBV14 and TRBJ1-2, with a possible D match to TRBD1 (5 bases). This CDR3 is 14 amino acids long. V gave up 2 bases and J gave up 3 bases, with 10 bases separating them. Per the germline V gene, CDR1 is SGHDN and CDR2 is FVKESK. CDR3 DNA sequence: TGTGCCAGCAGCCAATCTCTAGGGGACTATGGCTACACCTTC. It translates to CASSQSLGDYGYTF. Full variable domain (outside the CDR3, taken from reference TRBV14 and TRBJ1-2): EAGVTQFPSHSVIEKGQTVTLRCDPISGHDNLYWYRRVMGKEIKFLLHFVKESKQDESGMPNNRFLAERTGGTYSTLKVQPAELEDSGVYFCASSQSLGDYGYTFGSGTRLTVV.

The chain is built from TRBV5-1 and TRBJ1-2, with 7 bases that match TRBD1. Unmatched junction bases numbered 8, after V lost 0 bases and J lost 6 bases. Germline V lookup: CDR1 SGHRS, CDR2 YFSETQ. The CDR3 has 15 residues. The CDR3 sequence is CASSLGPTGADGYTF. For the CDR3, the DNA is TGCGCCAGCAGCTTGGGTCCTACAGGGGCGGATGGCTACACCTTC.

The rearrangement links TRBV19 to TRBJ1-5; 7 nucleotides agree with TRBD1. V was clipped by 6 bases and J by 0 bases; unmatched bases: 5. CDR3 size: 15 residues. Germline lookup yields CDR1 LNHDA and CDR2 SQIVND (reference sequence). The CDR3 loop is CASSSQGDSNQPQHF. CDR3 bases: TGTGCCAGTAGCTCTCAGGGGGATAGCAATCAGCCCCAGCATTTT. Variable domain in full (rest from reference TRBV19 and TRBJ1-5): DGGITQSPKYLFRKEGQNVTLSCEQNLNHDAMYWYRQDPGQGLRLIYYSQIVNDFQKGDIAEGYSVSREKKESFPLTVTSAQKNPTAFYLCASSSQGDSNQPQHFGDGTRLSIL.

V usage is TRBV24-1 and J usage is TRBJ1-5; no clear D. V was cut by 7 bases and J by 9 bases, with 18 bases left in between. The V gene's germline CDR1 is KGHDR and CDR2 SFDVKD. This CDR3 is 14 amino acids long. Here the CDR3 DNA reads TGTGCCACCAGAGAGGACGGGGTAAGTGGGCCCCAGCATTTT. It codes for CATREDGVSGPQHF.

This sequence joins TRBV6-6 and TRBJ2-3, with 7 bases lining up with TRBD1. Trimming took 5 bases from V and 7 from J; bases not matched to a gene: 9. CDR3 length: 14 amino acids. Germline CDR1 is MNHNY and CDR2 is SVGAGI (reference sequence). In nucleotides, the CDR3 is TGTGCCAGCAGTCGGACAACAGGGGAAAATACGCAGTATTTT. Translation: CASSRTTGENTQYF.

The CDR3 loop is CASNRATNEKLFF. In DNA form, the CDR3 reads TGTGCCAGTAACAGGGCAACTAATGAAAAACTGTTTTTT. The V gene is TRBV19, the J gene TRBJ1-4; the D gene is possibly TRBD1 (6 bases). Germline CDR1 LNHDA, CDR2 SQIVND (reference sequence). V gave up 7 bases and J gave up 0 bases, with 6 bases separating them. This CDR3 is built from 13 residues. Based on the CDR3 plus reference TRBV19 and TRBJ1-4, the full variable domain is DGGITQSPKYLFRKEGQNVTLSCEQNLNHDAMYWYRQDPGQGLRLIYYSQIVNDFQKGDIAEGYSVSREKKESFPLTVTSAQKNPTAFYLCASNRATNEKLFFGSGTQLSVL.

The chain couples TRBV27 to TRBJ1-1; D is possibly TRBD1 (5 bases). V gave up 7 bases and J gave up 1 base, with 16 bases separating them. The CDR3 extends over 15 amino acids. The V gene's germline CDR1 is MNHEY and CDR2 SMNVEV (reference sequence). CDR3: CASTTLKGWNTEAFF. In nucleotides, the CDR3 is TGTGCCAGCACCACCCTGAAGGGGTGGAACACTGAAGCTTTCTTT.

This chain joins TRBV2 and TRBJ1-4, with TRBD1 matching 10 bases. Germline CDR1 is SNHLY and CDR2 is FYNNEI. Germline trimming cut 8 bases from V and 5 bases from J; bases unmatched to any gene: 5. The CDR3 consists of 14 residues. CDR3 region: CASRWTGGNEKLFF. The CDR3 bases are TGTGCCAGCCGCTGGACAGGGGGAAATGAAAAACTGTTTTTT.

V is TRBV19 and J is TRBJ2-3; no definite D call. V was pared by 4 bases and J by 5 bases, with 13 bases between. The CDR3 loop spans 14 amino acids. Germline V gives CDR1 LNHDA, CDR2 SQIVND (reference sequence). The CDR3 nucleotides read TGTGCCAGTAGTACTTGGCGCCCCGGAGATACGCAGTATTTT. Protein product: CASSTWRPGDTQYF.

The chain employs TRBV7-3 and TRBJ1-2, with 9 bases matching TRBD1. The length of the CDR3 is 13 residues. Germline CDR1 SGHTA, CDR2 FQGTGA. V lost 5 bases, J lost 8 bases, and 6 bases stayed unmatched. The CDR3, as DNA: TGTGCCAGCAGCCGAACAGGGGGCAGGGGCTACACCTTC. Translated, it gives CASSRTGGRGYTF.

The chain links TRBV5-1 to TRBJ2-1, with TRBD2 matching 8 bases. The CDR3 loop spans 14 amino acids. Unmatched junction bases numbered 6, after V lost 5 bases and J lost 5 bases. Germline-derived CDR1 and CDR2 are SGHRS and YFSETQ. In nucleotides, the CDR3 is TGCGCCAGCAGGGATAGCGGGGTAGACAATGAGCAGTTCTTC. The encoded protein is CASRDSGVDNEQFF.